The 23 T cell receptor beta chains below all came from one sample that was sequenced in a study of blood T cell repertoires in COVID-19 (dated by TCRdb to about 2020). The receptor library was made with the immunoSEQ multiplex PCR assay. The clones in this table, taken by TCRdb from immuneACCESS, are in-frame only. Not every clone is retained; where verified, under half of the shortfall comes from an unresolved V gene, and the cause of the rest is unknown. The sample data list some 57,000 clones, and 70% to 85% of these were observed just once. The top ten constitute roughly 12% of the sample. Material for sequencing was peripheral blood. All receptors derive from a man aged 80 or over with COVID-19, enrolled during active disease.

CDR3 loop: CATSRIAGSNTGELFF. In nucleotides, the CDR3 is TGTGCCACCAGCAGAATAGCGGGGTCGAACACCGGGGAGCTGTTTTTT. The V gene is TRBV15, the J gene TRBJ2-2; 8 positions match TRBD2. There are 16 residues in the CDR3. The J segment lost 0 bases and the V segment lost 2 bases, leaving 2 bases of the junction unmatched. Looked up from germline, CDR1 is LNHNV and CDR2 is YYDKDF (reference sequence).

The chain is built from TRBV27 and TRBJ2-2; TRBD1 aligns across 11 bases. The CDR3 sequence is 16 residues long. J was trimmed by 5 bases and V by 2 bases; bases with no gene match: 4. Germline lookup yields CDR1 MNHEY and CDR2 SMNVEV (reference sequence). The CDR3 here is CASSLKGQGVTGELFF. CDR3 DNA sequence: TGTGCCAGCAGTTTAAAGGGACAGGGGGTTACCGGGGAGCTGTTTTTT.

This clone was detected a few times. The CDR3 nucleotides read TGTGCCAGCACCGAAGGGGCCGCAGATGGCTACACCTTC. Protein product: CASTEGAADGYTF. The chain has TRBV2 and TRBJ1-2; TRBD1 might be the D (5 bases). V lost 7 bases and J lost 6, with 15 bases in between. Germline values: CDR1 SNHLY, CDR2 FYNNEI. The CDR3 has 13 residues.

V is TRBV5-4 and J is TRBJ2-5, with 8 positions matching TRBD2. The CDR3 sequence is 16 residues long. The J segment lost 4 bases and the V segment lost 0 bases, leaving 8 bases of the junction unmatched. Germline-derived CDR1 and CDR2 are SGHNT and YYREEE (reference sequence). The CDR3 loop is CASSLANGGAGETQYF. The CDR3, as DNA: TGTGCCAGCAGCTTGGCAAACGGGGGGGCAGGAGAGACCCAGTACTTC.

The V and J genes are TRBV19 and TRBJ1-6, with 9 bases aligning to TRBD1. The CDR3 length is 14 residues. V was clipped by 8 bases and J by 7 bases; unmatched bases: 6. From germline, CDR1 is LNHDA and CDR2 SQIVND (reference sequence). Here the CDR3 reads CASDSTGGNSPLHF. The CDR3 bases are TGTGCCAGTGATTCGACAGGGGGGAATTCACCCCTCCACTTT.

The chain recombines TRBV13 with TRBJ2-7; D is unresolved. This CDR3 contains 14 residues. Germline-derived CDR1 and CDR2 are PRHDT and FYEKMQ (reference sequence). The CDR3 DNA reads TGTGCCAGCAGCATAGGGCCCAGGACCTACGAGCAGTACGTC. Its translation: CASSIGPRTYEQYV.

The rearrangement joins TRBV7-9 to TRBJ2-3; D may be TRBD1 (6 bases). CDR3 length: 14 amino acids. CDR1 and CDR2 (germline): SEHNR, FQNEAQ (reference sequence). The germline V and J ends were trimmed by 5 bases and 2 bases, with 11 bases remaining between them. CDR3 residues: CASSPGHSTDTQYF. Here the CDR3 DNA reads TGTGCCAGCAGCCCGGGACACTCCACAGATACGCAGTATTTT. Looking up the rest from reference TRBV7-9 and TRBJ2-3 gives the full variable domain: DTGVSQNPRHKITKRGQNVTFRCDPISEHNRLYWYRQTLGQGPEFLTYFQNEAQLEKSRLLSDRFSAERPKGSFSTLEIQRTEQGDSAMYLCASSPGHSTDTQYFGPGTRLTVL.

The V call is TRBV4-3, the J call TRBJ1-1; D unresolved. Germline V gives CDR1 LGHNA, CDR2 YSLEER. The CDR3 extends over 12 amino acids. V shed 1 base and J shed 8 bases, with 8 bases lying between them. CDR3 bases: TGCGCCAGCAGCCAAGGATCCGGGGAAGCTTTCTTT. Encoded protein: CASSQGSGEAFF.

Here the CDR3 DNA reads TGTGCCAGCAGCTTATCTTTGGGACTGAGCAATTCACCCCTCCACTTT. It is translated as CASSLSLGLSNSPLHF. V usage is TRBV7-2 and J usage is TRBJ1-6, with a tentative D call TRBD1 (5 bases). Looked up from germline, CDR1 is SGHTA and CDR2 is FQGNSA. The CDR3 loop spans 16 amino acids. The V end was cut by 2 bases, the J end by 7 bases, with 15 bases between.

The rearrangement uses TRBV5-4 and TRBJ2-7; a possible D gene is TRBD2 (5 bases). The CDR3 extends over 13 amino acids. V was trimmed by 4 bases and J by 3 bases, leaving 11 bases between them. From germline, CDR1 is SGHNT and CDR2 YYREEE (reference sequence). Here the CDR3 DNA reads TGTGCCAGCAGCGAGCCCCGGGGCTACGAGCAGTACTTC. Translating gives CASSEPRGYEQYF.

The chain employs TRBV10-1 and TRBJ1-2; 7 bases line up with TRBD1. With V trimmed by 6 bases and J by 13 bases, 14 bases remained unmatched. The length of the CDR3 is 13 residues. Germline values: CDR1 WNHNN, CDR2 SYGVQD (reference sequence). The CDR3 spells CASSGGTPGGLTF. Written as DNA, the CDR3 is TGCGCCAGCAGCGGCGGGACCCCAGGGGGTCTCACCTTC.

The chain couples TRBV7-2 to TRBJ1-5; TRBD1 matches 8 bases. The CDR3 runs 18 residues. Unmatched junction bases numbered 8, after V lost 1 base and J lost 0 bases. Per germline, CDR1 SGHTA and CDR2 FQGNSA. CDR3 in amino acids: CASSLDRGGPYSNQPQHF. The CDR3 DNA follows: TGTGCCAGCAGCTTAGACAGGGGGGGACCTTATAGCAATCAGCCCCAGCATTTT.

This sequence joins TRBV3-1 (or the pseudogene TRBV3-2) and TRBJ2-3; D remains ambiguous. V was trimmed by 4 bases and J by 4 bases, leaving 24 bases between them. This CDR3 spans 18 amino acids. Per germline, CDR1 LGHDT and CDR2 YNNKEL (reference sequence). The CDR3 bases are TGTGCCAGCAGCCCCTGGAGTATCGCGACTGGCGGCCCAGATACGCAGTATTTT. Protein product: CASSPWSIATGGPDTQYF.

In its sample, this clone ranks as medium-sized (0.01 to 0.1%). The CDR3 spells CASSQAGENSPLHF. In DNA, the CDR3 is TGTGCCAGCAGCCAAGCAGGGGAGAATTCACCCCTCCACTTT. V is TRBV3-1 (or the pseudogene TRBV3-2) and J is TRBJ1-6; D might be TRBD1 (6 bases). This CDR3 spans 14 amino acids. Trimming took off 1 base at V and 7 bases at J, with 8 bases between the two ends. The V gene's germline CDR1 is LGHDT and CDR2 YNNKEL (reference sequence).

V usage is TRBV19 and J usage is TRBJ1-1; weak D call: TRBD1 (5 bases). Germline values: CDR1 LNHDA, CDR2 SQIVND (reference sequence). Trimming stripped 4 bases from V and 0 bases from J, with 12 bases between. CDR3 size: 15 residues. DNA for the CDR3: TGTGCCAGTAGTACGTTAGGGGTCATGAACACTGAAGCTTTCTTT. Translated: CASSTLGVMNTEAFF.

This clone was detected a few times. J is TRBJ2-7 and V is TRBV9; D remains unclear. CDR3 size: 13 residues. CDR1 is SGDLS and CDR2 is YYNGEE in the germline V gene. The V end lost 0 bases, the J end lost 1 base, and 5 bases lay between the germline ends. The DNA for the CDR3 is TGTGCCAGCAGCGTAGGGCCTTCCTACGAGCAGTACTTC. It translates to CASSVGPSYEQYF.

The gene calls are TRBV7-9 and TRBJ2-5; 8 bases fit TRBD2. V trimming: 5 bases; J trimming: 5 bases; junction bases outside the gene matches: 13. CDR1 and CDR2 (germline): SEHNR, FQNEAQ (reference sequence). CDR3 length: 16 residues. In DNA, the CDR3 is TGTGCCAGCAGCCCGCGGACTAGCCAGCTGCGGGAGACCCAGTACTTC. The encoded protein is CASSPRTSQLRETQYF.

The chain has TRBV12-5 and TRBJ1-2; 9 bases line up with TRBD1. Trimming cost V 6 bases and J 6 bases; bases outside gene matches: 5. Germline V CDR1 and CDR2: LGHNT, FRNRAP. The CDR3 spans 13 residues. The CDR3 nucleotides are TGTGCTAGTGGCCTAACAGGGGGCGATGGCTACACCTTC. It yields the protein CASGLTGGDGYTF.

The rearrangement uses TRBV5-5 and TRBJ1-1; TRBD1 might be the D (6 bases). The ends were cut back, 0 bases at V and 4 bases at J, with 16 bases in the middle. Germline-derived CDR1 and CDR2 are SGHKS and YYEKEE (reference sequence). The CDR3 is 16 amino acids. This CDR3 is CASSLAQGTSFTEAFF. DNA of the CDR3: TGTGCCAGCAGCTTGGCTCAGGGGACCTCGTTCACTGAAGCTTTCTTT.

The CDR3 reads CASSSRGFF. Here the CDR3 DNA reads TGTGCCAGCTCGTCACGGGGGTTCTTC. The chain carries TRBV7-9 and TRBJ2-1, with D tentatively TRBD2 (5 bases). The germline V gene has CDR1 SEHNR and CDR2 FQNEAQ (reference sequence). Between the trimmed V and J ends, which lost 8 bases and 15 bases, there was a span of 11 bases. CDR3 size: 9 residues.

This clone turned up a few times. The chain uses TRBV6-2 or TRBV6-3 and TRBJ2-7, with a tentative D call TRBD2 (6 bases). The germline V gene encodes CDR1 MNHEY and CDR2 SVGEGT. V was shortened by 2 bases and J by 8 bases, with 10 bases between the two germline ends. This CDR3 contains 12 residues. CDR3 residues: CASSYGLTQQYV. The CDR3 DNA reads as TGTGCCAGCAGTTACGGACTAACACAGCAGTACGTC.

V gene TRBV18 combines with J gene TRBJ2-5; 9 bases fit TRBD2. The CDR3 extends over 17 amino acids. Germline values: CDR1 KGHSH, CDR2 LQKENI. V shed 4 bases, J shed 1 base, and the junction held 10 bases outside the gene matches. CDR3 in DNA: TGTGCCAGCTCACAAACGGGAAGCGGGAGGCCCCAAGAGACCCAGTACTTC. Translated, it gives CASSQTGSGRPQETQYF. The whole variable domain, remainder taken from reference TRBV18 and TRBJ2-5, is NAGVMQNPRHLVRRRGQEARLRCSPMKGHSHVYWYRQLPEEGLKFMVYLQKENIIDESGMPKERFSAEFPKEGPSILRIQQVVRGDSAAYFCASSQTGSGRPQETQYFGPGTRLLVL.

The count of this clone is one. The chain combines TRBV29-1 with TRBJ1-4; D not certain. Looked up from germline, CDR1 is SQVTM and CDR2 is ANQGSEA. V shed 2 bases and J shed 4 bases, with 8 bases lying between them. CDR3 length equals 13 residues. The CDR3 reads CSVEMGRNEKLFF. CDR3 sequence (DNA): TGCAGCGTTGAAATGGGCCGTAATGAAAAACTGTTTTTT.